The 14 T cell receptor gamma chains reported below all come from one sample, sequenced in a study of γδ T cells in repeated Plasmodium falciparum infection. Flow sorting of PBMC yielded separate Vgamma9/Vdelta2+ and Vdelta2-negative gammadelta T cell populations for bulk repertoire analysis. With CATT, TCRdb re-called clones from the multiplex PCR reads. The sample includes approximately 30,000 gamma-chain clones, 1.4% seen only once; the top ten take roughly a fifth. Material for sequencing was gamma-delta T cells from blood. All receptors come from a pool of human donors (malaria-infected and uninfected, not separated).

This clone appeared many times. A far more abundant clone sits one base away, making this likely a read error. This sample includes further DNA sequences coding for the same CDR3. The chain has TRGV8 and TRGJP1. TCRdb gives no J gene; it was assigned here by matching the DNA to germline. Germline CDR1 reads VENAVY; CDR2 reads YDSYNSRV. CDR3 length: 14 amino acids. The CDR3 loop reads CATWADTTGWFKIF. CDR3 coding DNA: TGTGCCACCTGGGCCGATACCACTGGCTGGTTCAAGATATTT.

Ten or more counts support this clone. V and J are TRGV9 and TRGJ1 or TRGJ2. J gave up 9 bases and V 0 bases, and 11 bases lay outside the gene matches. Germline CDR1 reads GITISATS; CDR2 reads ISYDGTV (reference sequence). The CDR3 totals 14 residues. CDR3 residues: CALWEVQGHCKKLF. Written as DNA, the CDR3 is TGTGCCTTGTGGGAGGTGCAAGGTCATTGTAAGAAACTCTTT.

This clone was picked up many times. This DNA's translation differs at residue 9 from TCRdb's protein, which comes from a much larger clone; a read error is likely, and the protein shown is translated from the DNA. The gene calls are TRGV5P and TRGJ1 or TRGJ2. No J gene was available from TCRdb, and it was assigned here by a germline match of the DNA. TRGV5P is shown as a pseudogene. The CDR3 extends over 13 amino acids. DNA of the CDR3: TGTGCCACCTGGGGCACCCTTTGCCATAAGAAACTCTTT. It codes for CATWGTLCHKKLF.

This clone occurred a few times. A read error likely explains why the TCRdb protein, taken from a much larger clone, differs from this DNA's translation at residue 8; the protein shown is translated from the DNA. The chain uses TRGV9 and TRGJP. The CDR3 totals 18 residues. CDR1 and CDR2 from the germline V gene are GITISATS and ISYDGTV (reference sequence). Trimming at V came to 4 bases and at J to 9 bases, leaving 15 bases not matched to a gene. CDR3 coding DNA: TGTGCCTTGTGGGACCAGGGCACTTTTGGGTTGGGCAAAAAAATCAAGGTATTT. This translates into CALWDQGTFGLGKKIKVF.

This clone was counted ten times or more. This may stem from a read error, because a much larger clone lies one nucleotide away. This CDR3 is also generated by other DNA sequences in the sample. This chain uses TRGV9 with TRGJP. With V trimmed by 4 bases and J by 7 bases, 10 bases remained unmatched. This CDR3 contains 17 residues. CDR1 GITISATS and CDR2 ISYDGTV come from the germline V gene (reference sequence). CDR3 nucleotide sequence: TGTGCCTTGTGGGACCCCGCAGCGGAGTTGGGCAAAAAAATCAAGGTATTT. It is translated as CALWDPAAELGKKIKVF.

Comment on this clone: The protein that TCRdb holds for this DNA derives from a much larger clone and differs from the translated DNA at residue 7, which likely indicates a read error; the protein shown here is translated from the DNA. The rearrangement links TRGV3 to TRGJ1 or TRGJ2. Germline matching of the DNA provided the J gene here, since TCRdb leaves it blank. Germline assignment: CDR1 VTNTFY and CDR2 YDVSTARD (reference sequence). CDR3 length: 11 residues. V gave up 0 bases and J gave up 12 bases; unmatched junction bases: 5. The CDR3 spells CATWDRSRKLF. CDR3 coding DNA: TGTGCCACCTGGGACAGGTCAAGGAAACTCTTT.

This clone was found a few times. Translating this DNA gives a protein that differs at residue 3 from the TCRdb one, which belongs to a much larger clone; a read error is likely, and the protein shown is this translation. The chain recombines TRGV9 with TRGJP. The germline CDR1 and CDR2 sequences are GITISATS and ISYDGTV (reference sequence). The CDR3 length is 18 residues. The CDR3, as DNA: TGTGCCTCGTGGGAGGTGCCAATCAAAGAGTTGGGCAAAAAAATCAAGGTATTT. Protein product: CASWEVPIKELGKKIKVF.

This clone was counted only a few times. Being one base from a much bigger clone, this may be a read error. The chain carries TRGV2 and TRGJP2. The J gene is absent in TCRdb and was assigned here via DNA matching to germline. The CDR3 totals 14 residues. Germline assignment: CDR1 EGSNGY and CDR2 YDSYNSKV. Trimming removed 2 bases from V and 6 bases from J; junction bases left unmatched: 6. Here the CDR3 reads CATWDDRGDWIKTF. CDR3 nucleotide sequence: TGTGCCACCTGGGACGACCGTGGTGATTGGATCAAGACGTTT.

A remark on this clone: The TCRdb record carries a much larger clone's protein, which differs from this DNA's translation at residue 2; a read error is the likely cause, and the protein listed here is the DNA translation. V is TRGV9 and J is TRGJP. No J gene was available from TCRdb, and it was assigned here by a germline match of the DNA. Germline-derived CDR1 and CDR2 are GITISATS and ISYDGTV (reference sequence). The CDR3 runs 17 residues. This CDR3 is CTLWEVQIELGKKIKVF. The DNA for the CDR3 is TGTACCTTGTGGGAGGTGCAGATTGAGTTGGGCAAAAAAATCAAGGTATTT.

This clone was counted between two and nine times. This probably arose from a read error, given a far larger clone one base away. The V and J genes are TRGV4 and TRGJP2. The CDR3 loop spans 15 amino acids. Germline lookup yields CDR1 EGSTGY and CDR2 YDSYTSSV. This CDR3 reads CAIWMSWSSDWIKTF. CDR3 DNA sequence: TGTGCCATCTGGATGTCTTGGAGTAGTGATTGGATCAAGACGTTT.

In its sample, this clone was seen a few times. The amino acid sequence in TCRdb belongs to a much larger clone and departs from this DNA's translation at residue 9, likely a sequencing read error; the sequence shown is translated from the DNA. The chain is built from TRGV9 and TRGJP. TCRdb does not report a J gene; here it was assigned by matching the DNA to germline references. J gave up 9 bases and V 4 bases, and 12 bases lay outside the gene matches. Germline assignment: CDR1 GITISATS and CDR2 ISYDGTV (reference sequence). The CDR3 sequence is 17 residues long. The CDR3 here is CALWERGDVLGKKIKVF. CDR3 nucleotides: TGTGCCTTGTGGGAAAGGGGGGATGTGTTGGGCAAAAAAATCAAGGTATTT.

This clone was seen repeatedly, ten times or more. It may be a read error: a sequence one base away is much more abundant. The chain joins TRGV4 to TRGJ1 or TRGJ2. CDR1 is EGSTGY and CDR2 is YDSYTSSV in the germline V gene. The ends lost 3 bases at V and 6 bases at J; junction bases unmatched: 8. The CDR3 has 13 residues. The CDR3 DNA reads TGTGCCACCTGGGATTCCGGGGGTTATAAGAAACTCTTT. Translation: CATWDSGGYKKLF.

This clone has just a few counts. A read error is the likely source, as a far larger clone sits one nucleotide away. Other DNA sequences from this sample encode an identical CDR3 as well. The J gene went uncalled, whereas the V gene is TRGV3. This CDR3 contains 33 residues. Per the germline V gene, CDR1 is VTNTFY and CDR2 is YDVSTARD (reference sequence). The CDR3 DNA reads TGTGCCACCTGGGACAGCCGAAGCCTTATTATAAGAAACTCCTTGGCAGTGGAACAACACTTGTTGTCACAGGTAAGTATCGGAAGAATACAACATTTC. It codes for CATWDSRSLIIRNSLAVEQHLLSQVSIGRIQHF.

This clone showed up just a few times. This DNA's translation differs at residue 6 from TCRdb's protein, which comes from a much larger clone; a read error is likely, and the protein shown is translated from the DNA. The chain links TRGV9 to TRGJP2. TCRdb offers no J gene call, so here the DNA was matched to germline to obtain one. The CDR3 is made up of 13 amino acids. The junction had 6 bases not matched to a gene; V was cut back by 6 bases and J by 5 bases. In germline, CDR1 is GITISATS, CDR2 ISYDGTV (reference sequence). Here the CDR3 DNA reads TGTGCCTTGTGGAGGAAGAGTGATTGGATCAAGACGTTT. It encodes CALWRKSDWIKTF.